This is a list of T cell receptor beta chains from one sample in a study of cytomegalovirus exposure and HLA in healthy donors. Sequencing used immunoSEQ multiplex PCR; TCRdb keeps in-frame clones, though not all of them. The sample holds about 140,000 clones, roughly 76% seen once. The sequencing sample was made of PBMCs. All receptors derive from a female donor in good health and CMV-seronegative. Both conserved end residues are part of each CDR3. D genes are given only for firm matches. The size of a clone is reported for some rows only, either as once, few or many, or as a class for expanded clones.

clone size: -; CDR3 length: 14; D gene: TRBD1; V gene: TRBV6-6; J gene: TRBJ2-4; CDR3 protein: CASSYGTGGNIQYF; CDR3 DNA: TGTGCCAGCAGTTACGGGACAGGGGGAAACATTCAGTACTTC
clone size: -; CDR3 length: 15; D gene: TRBD1; V gene: TRBV28; J gene: TRBJ1-4; CDR3 protein: CASSLSQGAGEKLFF; CDR3 DNA: TGTGCCAGCAGTTTATCCCAGGGGGCAGGGGAAAAACTGTTTTTT
clone size: -; CDR3 length: 13; D gene: TRBD2; V gene: TRBV6-6; J gene: TRBJ2-3; CDR3 protein: CASWPSGKDTQYF; CDR3 DNA: TGTGCCAGCTGGCCTAGCGGGAAGGATACGCAGTATTTT
clone size: once; CDR3 length: 14; D gene: TRBD1; V gene: TRBV2; J gene: TRBJ2-5; CDR3 protein: CASNKQGSQETQYF; CDR3 DNA: TGTGCCAGCAACAAACAGGGGAGCCAAGAGACCCAGTACTTC
clone size: -; CDR3 length: 14; D gene: TRBD2; V gene: TRBV6-1; J gene: TRBJ2-7; CDR3 protein: CASSFSGENYEQYF; CDR3 DNA: TGTGCCAGCAGTTTTAGCGGGGAGAACTACGAGCAGTACTTC
clone size: -; CDR3 length: 12; D gene: TRBD1; V gene: TRBV7-9; J gene: TRBJ1-1; CDR3 protein: CSSSLGGSEAFF; CDR3 DNA: TGTTCCAGCAGCTTAGGGGGCTCTGAAGCTTTCTTT
clone size: -; CDR3 length: 13; D gene: TRBD1; V gene: TRBV29-1; J gene: TRBJ1-2; CDR3 protein: CSVESQGAGGYTF; CDR3 DNA: TGCAGCGTTGAAAGCCAGGGGGCAGGGGGCTACACCTTC
clone size: -; CDR3 length: 14; D gene: TRBD2; V gene: TRBV6-5; J gene: TRBJ2-1; CDR3 protein: CASSDPGLAGMQFF; CDR3 DNA: TGTGCCAGCAGCGACCCCGGACTAGCGGGAATGCAGTTCTTC
clone size: -; CDR3 length: 13; D gene: -; V gene: TRBV29-1; J gene: TRBJ2-2; CDR3 protein: CSAVNEWSGELFF; CDR3 DNA: TGCAGCGCGGTGAATGAGTGGTCCGGGGAGCTGTTTTTT
clone size: -; CDR3 length: 13; D gene: TRBD1; V gene: TRBV4-1; J gene: TRBJ2-5; CDR3 protein: CASSRDRRETQYF; CDR3 DNA: TGCGCCAGCAGTCGGGACAGGCGGGAGACCCAGTACTTC
clone size: -; CDR3 length: 14; D gene: -; V gene: TRBV7-9; J gene: TRBJ2-5; CDR3 protein: CASSLTGMQETQYF; CDR3 DNA: TGTGCCAGCAGCTTAACCGGGATGCAAGAGACCCAGTACTTC
clone size: -; CDR3 length: 16; D gene: TRBD1; V gene: TRBV27; J gene: TRBJ2-4; CDR3 protein: CASPPQGVIAKNIQYF; CDR3 DNA: TGTGCCAGCCCCCCTCAGGGGGTTATCGCCAAAAACATTCAGTACTTC
clone size: -; CDR3 length: 16; D gene: -; V gene: TRBV28; J gene: TRBJ1-5; CDR3 protein: CAIRNGGGRGNQPQHF; CDR3 DNA: TGTGCCATCAGAAACGGGGGGGGCAGGGGCAATCAGCCCCAGCATTTT
clone size: -; CDR3 length: 15; D gene: TRBD2; V gene: TRBV14; J gene: TRBJ2-7; CDR3 protein: CASSQDWLAGREQYF; CDR3 DNA: TGTGCCAGCAGCCAAGATTGGCTAGCGGGACGCGAGCAGTACTTC
clone size: -; CDR3 length: 14; D gene: -; V gene: TRBV18; J gene: TRBJ1-5; CDR3 protein: CASSQSYEGQPQHF; CDR3 DNA: TGTGCCAGCTCCCAATCGTATGAGGGCCAGCCCCAGCATTTT
clone size: -; CDR3 length: 16; D gene: -; V gene: TRBV28; J gene: TRBJ2-7; CDR3 protein: CASSSGGWTVYYEQYF; CDR3 DNA: TGTGCCAGCAGTTCCGGCGGCTGGACAGTATACTACGAGCAGTACTTC
clone size: -; CDR3 length: 15; D gene: -; V gene: TRBV2; J gene: TRBJ1-5; CDR3 protein: CASSEEGGPNQPQHF; CDR3 DNA: TGTGCCAGCAGTGAAGAAGGGGGACCCAATCAGCCCCAGCATTTT
clone size: -; CDR3 length: 16; D gene: -; V gene: TRBV5-1; J gene: TRBJ2-6; CDR3 protein: CASSLGNRDGANVLTF; CDR3 DNA: TGCGCCAGCAGCTTGGGAAACCGCGATGGGGCCAACGTCCTGACTTTC
clone size: -; CDR3 length: 18; D gene: -; V gene: TRBV4-2; J gene: TRBJ1-2; CDR3 protein: CASSQDWQGLGLSYGYTF; CDR3 DNA: TGTGCCAGCAGCCAAGATTGGCAGGGTCTCGGGCTTAGCTATGGCTACACCTTC
clone size: -; CDR3 length: 14; D gene: -; V gene: TRBV5-4; J gene: TRBJ2-2; CDR3 protein: CASSLVGNTGELFF; CDR3 DNA: TGTGCCAGCAGCTTGGTCGGGAACACCGGGGAGCTGTTTTTT
clone size: -; CDR3 length: 14; D gene: -; V gene: TRBV18; J gene: TRBJ2-7; CDR3 protein: CASSPGTISYEQYF; CDR3 DNA: TGTGCCAGCTCGCCCGGGACAATCTCCTACGAGCAGTACTTC
clone size: once; CDR3 length: 11; D gene: -; V gene: TRBV4-1; J gene: TRBJ2-1; CDR3 protein: CASSQGGEQFF; CDR3 DNA: TGCGCCAGCAGCCAAGGAGGTGAGCAGTTCTTC
clone size: -; CDR3 length: 17; D gene: TRBD2; V gene: TRBV4-1; J gene: TRBJ2-5; CDR3 protein: CASSQDGTSGAGETQYF; CDR3 DNA: TGCGCCAGCAGCCAGGATGGGACTAGCGGAGCCGGGGAGACCCAGTACTTC
clone size: few; CDR3 length: 14; D gene: TRBD1; V gene: TRBV6-5; J gene: TRBJ2-3; CDR3 protein: CASSRQGVADTQYF; CDR3 DNA: TGTGCCAGCAGTAGACAGGGGGTCGCAGATACGCAGTATTTT